This is a list of T cell receptor beta chains from one sample in a study of graft-versus-host responses after intestinal transplantation. Data came from immunoSEQ multiplex PCR; TCRdb stores just in-frame clones and leaves some out. The sample shows roughly 12,000 clones, roughly nine tenths of them seen only once. The sequencing here drew on PBMCs, taken 105 days after intestinal transplantation. The receptors here all came from a human patient who received an intestinal transplant, so some T cells may come from the graft donor. The CDR3 runs from the conserved cysteine through the conserved F or W. A D gene is named only where the DNA matches it firmly. Rows may omit the clone size; those that give it use once, few, many or a size class.

J gene,clone size,D gene,V gene,CDR3 DNA,CDR3 protein
TRBJ1-2,.,.,TRBV7-9,TGTGCCAGCAGCTCAGACCGGGACCCACTCTTC,CASSSDRDPLF
TRBJ2-5,.,.,TRBV5-6,TGTGCCAGCAGCTTGTTTCAGGCTGGAGAGACCCAGTACTTC,CASSLFQAGETQYF
TRBJ1-5,once,.,TRBV6-1,TGTGCCACCACCAGGGGTTATAGCAATCAGCCCCAGCATTTT,CATTRGYSNQPQHF
TRBJ1-4,.,TRBD1,TRBV6-5,TGTGCCAGCAGTGCACAGGGGCCAATGGGAAAACTGTTTTTT,CASSAQGPMGKLFF
TRBJ2-1,.,TRBD2,TRBV2,TGTGCCAGCAGTAGGGGAGCGGGAGGGCCTTGGAATGAGCAGTTCTTC,CASSRGAGGPWNEQFF
TRBJ2-2,.,.,TRBV5-1,TGCGCCAGCACCACACCGCAGGACGGGGGCAACGGGGAGCTGTTTTTT,CASTTPQDGGNGELFF
TRBJ1-1,few,TRBD1,TRBV2,TGTGCCAAAAACAGGGGGGACACTGAAGCTTTCTTT,CAKNRGDTEAFF
TRBJ1-4,.,.,TRBV27,TGTGCCAGCAGTCCGAGGGACGGAAATGAAAAACTGTTTTTT,CASSPRDGNEKLFF
TRBJ2-5,.,TRBD2,TRBV5-4,TGTGCCAGCAGCTTGTTGAGCGGGGGGGCCCTGGAGACCCAGTACTTC,CASSLLSGGALETQYF
TRBJ2-2,.,TRBD1,TRBV13,TGTGCCAGCAGTTTGTTTTACAGGGGGCCGAACACCGGGGAGCTGTTTTTT,CASSLFYRGPNTGELFF
TRBJ1-1,.,.,TRBV4-1,TGCGCCAGCAGCCAGGACAGCACGAACACTGAAGCTTTCTTT,CASSQDSTNTEAFF
TRBJ2-7,.,TRBD2,TRBV5-1,TGCGCCAGCAGCTACGGGACTAGCTCCACCTACGAGCAGTACTTC,CASSYGTSSTYEQYF
TRBJ2-5,.,TRBD1,TRBV12-5,TGTGCTAGTGGTACCCCCGGGACAGCTCAAGAGACCCAGTACTTC,CASGTPGTAQETQYF
TRBJ2-7,.,TRBD1,TRBV5-1,TGCGCCAGCAGCACCGGACAGGGGGGGGTCTACGAGCAGTACTTC,CASSTGQGGVYEQYF
TRBJ1-1,.,.,TRBV2,TGTGCCAGCAGTGAGGGGGGAGACGGTGAAGCTTTCTTT,CASSEGGDGEAFF
TRBJ2-3,.,TRBD2,TRBV28,TGTGCCCCTCGGTGGCGGGAGGCCCCCTATTCAGATACGCAGTATTTT,CAPRWREAPYSDTQYF
TRBJ1-1,.,.,TRBV6-1,TGTGCCAGCAGTGAACAGAACATGAACACTGAAGCTTTCTTT,CASSEQNMNTEAFF
TRBJ2-7,.,TRBD1,TRBV2,TGTGCCAGCACCGGACAGGAAAACTACGAGCAGTACTTC,CASTGQENYEQYF
TRBJ1-1,.,.,TRBV5-1,TGCGCCAGCATAGGAGAGGGACCTGAAGCTTTCTTT,CASIGEGPEAFF
TRBJ2-1,.,TRBD1,TRBV5-5,TGTGCCAGCAGCTTAGACAGGGTACCCTACAATGAGCAGTTCTTC,CASSLDRVPYNEQFF
TRBJ2-1,.,TRBD2,TRBV6-4,TGTGCCAGCAGCGGCGGGGGGGAAAGCTCCTACAATGAGCAGTTCTTC,CASSGGGESSYNEQFF
TRBJ2-5,.,.,TRBV29-1,TGCAGCGTTGATGTTCAAGAGACCCAGTACTTC,CSVDVQETQYF
TRBJ2-3,once,TRBD2,TRBV7-3,TGTGCCAGCAGCCCAGGCGCGGGGGGGGCAGATACGCAGTATTTT,CASSPGAGGADTQYF
TRBJ1-1,.,TRBD1,TRBV19,TGTGCCAGTAGTATCCTTCCGGGACAGGGGGCGGGAACTGAAGCTTTCTTT,CASSILPGQGAGTEAFF
TRBJ2-7,.,TRBD1,TRBV14,TGTGCCAGCAGCCAAGCACAGGGGGCTTTCGGCGAGCAGTACTTC,CASSQAQGAFGEQYF
TRBJ2-1,.,.,TRBV19,TGTGCCAGTAGTATAGTTGGTCTCAATGAGCAGTTCTTC,CASSIVGLNEQFF
TRBJ2-7,.,.,TRBV7-6,TGTGCCAGCGGCACCTACGAGCAGTACTTC,CASGTYEQYF
TRBJ2-1,.,.,TRBV27,TGTGCCAGCAGTTACAGGGCCTCGGAGTATGAGCAGTTCTTC,CASSYRASEYEQFF
TRBJ1-5,.,.,TRBV5-1,TGCGCCAGCAGCTCGGAGGGGCGCGACAATCAGCCCCAGCATTTT,CASSSEGRDNQPQHF
TRBJ2-2,.,.,TRBV2,TGTGCCAGCAGTGAATTTAGGTCCGTGCCAGGATTCACCGGGGAGCTGTTTTTT,CASSEFRSVPGFTGELFF
TRBJ2-2,medium-sized,TRBD2,TRBV6-4,TGTGCCAGCAGTGCTAGCGGGGGGGCCACCGGGGAGCTGTTTTTT,CASSASGGATGELFF
TRBJ2-1,.,.,TRBV20-1,TGCAGTGCTAGCGGAGGGGAGCAGTTCTTC,CSASGGEQFF
TRBJ2-1,.,.,TRBV11-2,TGTGCCAGCAGCTTAGAGGGCGCGTTAGAATACAATGAGCAGTTCTTC,CASSLEGALEYNEQFF
TRBJ2-2,.,.,TRBV19,TGTGCCAGTAGTATAGCAGGGCCACCAGGGGAGCTGTTTTTT,CASSIAGPPGELFF
TRBJ2-7,.,.,TRBV11-2,TGTGCCAGCAGCTTAGTCCCCTCGGATAGCTCCTACGAGCAGTACTTC,CASSLVPSDSSYEQYF
TRBJ1-1,once,.,TRBV5-5,TGTGCCAGCAGCCCTGGTGCAGCGGGGGAAGCTTTCTTT,CASSPGAAGEAFF
TRBJ2-1,.,TRBD2,TRBV7-6,TGTGCCAGCAGCTTAGCCCTAGCGGGAGGGGACAATGAGCAGTTCTTC,CASSLALAGGDNEQFF
TRBJ2-1,.,TRBD1,TRBV6-1,TGTGCCAGCCGCGGGACAGGGGTGGATGAGCAGTTCTTC,CASRGTGVDEQFF
TRBJ2-6,.,.,TRBV6-4,TGTGCCAGCAGTGACAGGGGTGGGGCCAACGTCCTGACTTTC,CASSDRGGANVLTF
TRBJ1-1,.,.,TRBV5-1,TGCGCCAGCAGCTGGGCCGGGGAGTGGTACGCTGAAGCTTTCTTT,CASSWAGEWYAEAFF
TRBJ1-2,.,.,TRBV5-5,TGTGCCAGCAGCTTGGTGCGGTTTCGACACTATGGCTATACCTTC,CASSLVRFRHYGYTF